This TCR beta chain was observed in a study of blood T cells in healthy people across ages (dated by TCRdb to about 2015). About the study as a whole: In model experiments, roughly one uniquely barcoded TCR beta cDNA molecule per two T cells was captured by template switching. Age-related changes in TCR beta repertoire diversity were measured in the study by deep sequencing normalized with unique cDNA molecular identifiers. The donors were divided into four age groups: young (average 16 years), middle-aged (roughly 42), aged (approximately 62) and long-lived (around 87). The study analyzed two additional independent replicas of 1 million unique cDNA reads from the same blood draw for two donors, one aged 18 to 30 and one aged 80 or older. The full study reports these points: The CMV infection status of donors was not known, potentially confounding age-related changes in expanded clonotypes. Compared with the aged group, the long-lived group had more naive CD4+ T cells, fewer expanded clones and increased TCR diversity, a pattern suggesting age selection. Observed TCR beta diversity per million T cells fell roughly linearly with age, and a significant reduction was already apparent by age roughly 41. A strong correlation was found between observed TCR beta diversity and the percentage of naive T cells measured by flow cytometry. Bulk unsorted PBMC profiling prevented conclusive comparison of naive and antigen-experienced compartments. Estimates of total diversity from one million sequenced T cells were regarded as lower bounds and underestimates.

Measured from the cysteine to the phenylalanine, the CDR3 is 16 residues long. The read is trimmed to its CDR3 DNA, 48 bases read in frame from base 1. CDR1 and CDR2 are drawn from the germline V gene: SGHRS, YFSETQ. V gives up 3 bases and J gives up 1 base, and the segment between their germline ends measures 16 bases. Systemically healthy Caucasian individuals from Russia, 39 in total and aged 6 to 90 years, were included as donors. Each donor gave about 9.8 milliliters of peripheral blood, drawn into EDTA-treated Vacutainer tubes. Ficoll-Paque density-gradient centrifugation was used to isolate PBMCs, with at least 6.5 million per sample. Trizol reagent was used to extract total RNA from the PBMCs, yielding at least 5 micrograms per sample. Naive CD45RAhigh/CD27high T cell percentages were measured by flow cytometry on a PBMC aliquot from every donor. The library was built by means of 5' RACE. Instrument on record: Illumina HiSeq 2500. A second about 7 to 11 cycle PCR used a sample-barcoded 5' primer and a J-beta primer mix. Each TCR beta cDNA molecule received a unique molecular identifier from a template-switch 5' adaptor carrying 12 random nucleotides. Each sample yielded at least 3 million CDR3-containing paired-end reads. First-strand cDNA synthesis was performed from all RNA using the Mint cDNA synthesis kit, with priming by a TRBC-specific oligonucleotide. All cDNA was treated with uracil-DNA glycosylase and then went through a first 18-cycle PCR with the universal primers M1SS and BC2_uni_R. Processing in the source paper ran as follows. Each sample was normalized by randomly selecting 1 million high-quality reads, each carrying a distinct molecular identifier. Reads with shared molecular identifiers were discarded instead of being binned into consensus sequences. MiTCR, run with a Q25 quality threshold and the strictest error-elimination algorithm, handled CDR3 identification, clonotype clustering and error correction. A nonparametric unseen species model with Euler transformation was used to estimate lower-bound total TCR beta diversity. TCRdb applied fastp at Q25 and MiXCR to the public reads, then kept only in-frame beta chains. Rows merge per CDR3 protein into single entries with the most common DNA and genes. Here the V and J calls rest on TCRdb's processing, not on the authors' analysis. The sample has approximately 800,000 distinct CDR3 sequences on record, under 30% of them singletons. The ten top clones hold less than 3.5% of the sample.

A word on this clonotype: Its antigen is not yet known. One base away there is no much larger clone; base qualities are not given.

In addition, the sample was reused for a study of T cells of mothers and their children. The second investigation adds: Nine systemically healthy Caucasian individuals served as donors, namely three mothers together with their six children. cDNA synthesis consumed the entire amount of extracted RNA, loaded at about 1.6 ug RNA in each 15 ul reaction. Sample barcodes and 2-4 random nucleotides were added via the M1S primer in the second PCR. More than 9 million TCR beta CDR3 reads were obtained from each mother, and some 3.3 million reads were obtained from each child. Thymic selection shapes the output of TCR recombination in a similar way in related and unrelated pairs, and inherited differences have a minor effect. Normalized repertoire overlap was always slightly but never significantly higher in related than unrelated mother-child pairs. With a sensitivity of roughly 93 clones per million clonotypes, no persistent microchimeric T cell clones were detected. To look for features that set related mother-child pairs apart from unrelated individuals, the researchers ran deep NGS to compare the TCR beta repertoires of mothers and children. The mean age was roughly 36 +/- 4 years for the mothers and 11 +/- 4 years for the children. Libraries were sequenced on Illumina HiSeq 2000 with 100+100 nt paired-end reads after adapter ligation with NEBNext reagents. To avoid cross-contamination, the mother libraries and the child libraries were prepared a month apart and sequenced in separate runs. For each donor, somewhere between about 500,000 and 2,000,000 distinct TCR beta clonotypes were identified. Naive TCR beta clonotypes were estimated from low-frequency clonotypes matched to each donor's FACS-determined naive share, without sorting.

This clonotype originated in a boy aged 10-17 years in good health. The sequence joins TRBV5-1 to TRBJ1-1, with TRBD1 as a weak D call on 6 bases. Sequences were obtained from blood. The CDR3 protein sequence reads: CASSSQGGQTNTEAFF. The DNA is as follows: TGCGCCAGCAGCTCCCAAGGCGGACAGACGAACACTGAAGCTTTCTTT.